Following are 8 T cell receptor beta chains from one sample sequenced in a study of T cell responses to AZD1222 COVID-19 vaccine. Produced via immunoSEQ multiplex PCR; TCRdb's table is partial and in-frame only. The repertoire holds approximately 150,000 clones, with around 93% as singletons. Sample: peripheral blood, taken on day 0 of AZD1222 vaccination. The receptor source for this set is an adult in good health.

The CDR3 sequence is CASSWGLLNEKLFF. The CDR3 DNA reads as TGTGCCAGCAGTTGGGGACTTTTAAATGAAAAACTGTTTTTT. The gene calls are TRBV5-5 and TRBJ1-4; tentative D call: TRBD1 (5 bases). V was trimmed by 5 bases and J by 5 bases, leaving 13 bases between them. CDR3 length equals 14 residues. CDR1 and CDR2 from the germline V gene are SGHKS and YYEKEE (reference sequence).

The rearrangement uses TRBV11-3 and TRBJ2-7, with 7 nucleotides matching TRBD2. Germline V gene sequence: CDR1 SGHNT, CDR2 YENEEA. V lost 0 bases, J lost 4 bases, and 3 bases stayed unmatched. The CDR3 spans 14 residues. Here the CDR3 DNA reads TGTGCCAGCAGCTTAGATCGGACTAGGTACGAGCAGTACTTC. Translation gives CASSLDRTRYEQYF.

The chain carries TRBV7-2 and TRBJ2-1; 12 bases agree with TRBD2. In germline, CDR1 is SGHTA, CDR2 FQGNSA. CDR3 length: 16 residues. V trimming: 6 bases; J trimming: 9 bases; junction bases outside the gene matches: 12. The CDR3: CASRPGGTSGPIEQFF. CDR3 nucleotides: TGTGCCAGCAGACCAGGGGGGACTAGCGGGCCGATTGAGCAGTTCTTC.

CDR3 loop: CASSLWRSNQPQHF. As DNA, the CDR3 is TGTGCCAGCAGTTTATGGCGGAGTAATCAGCCCCAGCATTTT. The chain couples TRBV28 to TRBJ1-5; D gene unclear. Trimming removed 0 bases from V and 4 bases from J, with 7 bases in between. This CDR3 has 14 residues. Germline V gives CDR1 MDHEN, CDR2 SYDVKM.

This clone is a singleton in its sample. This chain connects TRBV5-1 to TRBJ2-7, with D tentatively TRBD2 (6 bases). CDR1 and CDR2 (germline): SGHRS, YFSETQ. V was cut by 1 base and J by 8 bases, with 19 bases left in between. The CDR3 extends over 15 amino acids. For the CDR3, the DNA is TGCGCCAGCAGCTTGTCCCGGGACTCCTCCAGGAAGCAGTACTTC. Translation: CASSLSRDSSRKQYF.

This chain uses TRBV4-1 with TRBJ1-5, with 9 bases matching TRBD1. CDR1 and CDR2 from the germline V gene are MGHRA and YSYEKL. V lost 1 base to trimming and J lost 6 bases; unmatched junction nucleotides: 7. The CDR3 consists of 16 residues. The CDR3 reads CASSQVPGTGFQPQHF. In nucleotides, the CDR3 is TGCGCCAGCAGCCAAGTTCCCGGGACAGGGTTTCAGCCCCAGCATTTT.

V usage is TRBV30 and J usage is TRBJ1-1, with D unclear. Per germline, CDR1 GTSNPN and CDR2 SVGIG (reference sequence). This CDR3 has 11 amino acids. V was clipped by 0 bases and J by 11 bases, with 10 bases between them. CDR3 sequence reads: CAWSVGRDAFF. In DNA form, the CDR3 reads TGTGCCTGGAGTGTCGGACGAGACGCTTTCTTT.

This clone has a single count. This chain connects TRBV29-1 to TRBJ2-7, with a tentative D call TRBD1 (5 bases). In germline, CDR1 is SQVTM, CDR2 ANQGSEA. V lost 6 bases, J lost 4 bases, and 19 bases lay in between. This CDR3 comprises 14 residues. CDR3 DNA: TGCAGCGTGGAAACTGACAGCTACCCTTACGAGCAGTACTTC. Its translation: CSVETDSYPYEQYF.